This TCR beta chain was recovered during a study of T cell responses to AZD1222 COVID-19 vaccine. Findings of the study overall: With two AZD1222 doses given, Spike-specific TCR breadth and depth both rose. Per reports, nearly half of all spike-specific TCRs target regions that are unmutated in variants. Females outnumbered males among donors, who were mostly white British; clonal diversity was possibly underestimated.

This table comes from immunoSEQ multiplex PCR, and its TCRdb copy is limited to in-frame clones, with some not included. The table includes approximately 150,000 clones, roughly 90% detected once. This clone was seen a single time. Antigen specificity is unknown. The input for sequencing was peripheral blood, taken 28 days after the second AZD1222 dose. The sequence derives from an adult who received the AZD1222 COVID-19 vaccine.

In nucleotides, the CDR3 is TGCAGCGCAGACACGGACACCAAAAGACGGGAGACCCAGTACTTC. Its translation is CSADTDTKRRETQYF. The chain uses TRBV29-1 and TRBJ2-5; perhaps TRBD1 as D (5 bases). CDR1 and CDR2 (germline): SQVTM, ANQGSEA. The CDR3 is 15 amino acids. Trimming removed 7 bases at V and 5 bases at J, with 23 bases between. The full variable domain, its missing parts supplied by reference TRBV29-1 and TRBJ2-5, is SAVISQKPSRDICQRGTSLTIQCQVDSQVTMMFWYRQQPGQSLTLIATANQGSEATYESGFVIDKFPISRPNLTFSTLTVSNMSPEDSSIYLCSADTDTKRRETQYFGPGTRLLVL.